This T cell receptor (beta chain) was sequenced in a study of early T cells in non-severe SARS-CoV-2 infection. Study as a whole: Chains from this unsorted whole-blood bulk RNA could not be paired. Whole-study results and caveats: Private and CD4 specificities were missed by VDJdb matching, skewed to anti-spike CD8.

This clonotype occurred many times. The antigen is undetermined. Unique molecular identifiers (one per individual cDNA molecule) were attached. TCRdb re-analysed the 5' RACE reads in MiXCR, keeping a single row per CDR3 protein. The sample carries roughly 30,000 distinct CDR3 sequences, approximately 5% recorded once. This CDR3 contains 14 residues. Trimming removed 6 bases from V and 7 bases from J, with 15 bases in between. The germline gives CDR1 SGHAT, CDR2 FQNNGV. Sequenced material: whole blood. The chain combines TRBV11-2 with TRBJ2-2, with D unresolved. The TCR comes from an adult who was a healthcare worker with PCR-confirmed SARS-CoV-2 infection or an uninfected control (not recorded which). The CDR3: CASRSPQSFGELFF. The CDR3 DNA sequence: TGTGCCAGCAGATCCCCCCAATCTTTCGGGGAGCTGTTTTTT.